This note documents a single T cell receptor (beta chain) sequence. The data derive from a study of blood T cell repertoires in COVID-19. Across the whole study: PBMCs, B-cell-depleted T cells, or T cells were the source of the cDNA or gDNA that made up the material.

Trimming cost V 2 bases and J 4 bases, with 15 bases left between them. The CDR3 is 14 amino acids. Per germline, CDR1 GTSNPN and CDR2 SVGIG (reference sequence). Individuals drawn from under 30 US areas were about 18 to 95 years old. How the authors handled the data: Reference gene primer amplification yielded estimated nucleated cell counts. Repertoires were generated with immunoSEQ multiplex PCR, while TCRdb's copy carries only in-frame clones and drops some. V and J calls and clone size are as listed in that table; D and trimming were resolved from the DNA. This sample has 120,000 to 150,000 clones, with over 75% found just once.

The sequenced sample was PBMCs or T cells enriched from blood (not recorded which). The sequence came from a woman aged 25 to 39 with acute COVID-19. The chain carries TRBV30 and TRBJ2-7; D call uncertain. CDR3: CAWSSPRATYEQYF. In DNA, the CDR3 is TGTGCCTGGAGTAGTCCCCGCGCCACTTACGAGCAGTACTTC.